These 30 T cell receptor beta chains were sequenced from one sample in a study of blood T cells in healthy people across ages. Sample-barcoded 5' priming and a J-beta primer mix drove a second PCR of roughly 6 to 12 cycles. MiXCR was run by TCRdb on the 5' RACE reads, yielding one entry per CDR3 protein. The data show almost 800,000 distinct CDR3 sequences, with 55% to 70% seen just once and 22% held by the top ten. Sample: blood. The receptors derive from a young man in good health.

V is TRBV13 and J is TRBJ2-7, with 9 bases fitting TRBD2. V lost 0 bases, J lost 6 bases, and 18 bases stayed unmatched. The CDR3 length is 19 residues. Germline loops: CDR1 PRHDT, CDR2 FYEKMQ (reference sequence). This CDR3 reads CASSLGWMDDSGSVGEQYF. Written as DNA, the CDR3 is TGTGCCAGCAGCTTAGGCTGGATGGATGATAGCGGGAGTGTGGGCGAGCAGTACTTC.

This clonotype came up once. V is TRBV20-1 and J is TRBJ1-5; D remains unclear. This CDR3 has 15 residues. Between the trimmed V and J ends, which lost 6 bases and 0 bases, there was a span of 15 bases. CDR1 and CDR2 (germline): DFQATT, SNEGSKA (reference sequence). CDR3 in DNA: TGCAGTGCCCATCCAGCCCAATATAGCAATCAGCCCCAGCATTTT. As protein: CSAHPAQYSNQPQHF.

The chain couples TRBV20-1 to TRBJ2-1; 11 bases are shared with TRBD2. The junction had 10 bases not matched to a gene; V was cut back by 1 base and J by 5 bases. Germline V gives CDR1 DFQATT, CDR2 SNEGSKA (reference sequence). This CDR3 has 17 residues. The CDR3 sequence: CSARVSGGTSGNNEQFF. The CDR3 DNA follows: TGCAGTGCTAGAGTTAGCGGGGGGACTAGCGGAAACAATGAGCAGTTCTTC.

The chain has TRBV29-1 and TRBJ1-1, with 7 positions matching TRBD1. The junction had 8 bases not matched to a gene; V was cut back by 7 bases and J by 3 bases. Germline-derived CDR1 and CDR2 are SQVTM and ANQGSEA. The CDR3 sequence is 13 residues long. The CDR3 reads CSAELGQDTEAFF. The CDR3 coding sequence is TGCAGCGCCGAACTCGGACAGGACACTGAAGCTTTCTTT.

The chain uses TRBV7-9 and TRBJ2-7; D may match TRBD1 or TRBD2 (5 bases each). V was shortened by 10 bases and J by 0 bases, with 10 bases between the two germline ends. Looked up from germline, CDR1 is SEHNR and CDR2 is FQNEAQ (reference sequence). This CDR3 is built from 12 residues. The CDR3 loop reads CATRDGSYEQYF. CDR3 DNA sequence: TGTGCCACCCGGGACGGCTCCTACGAGCAGTACTTC.

J is TRBJ2-7 and V is TRBV20-1, with 13 bases aligning to TRBD2. Trimming took 5 bases from V and 2 from J; bases not matched to a gene: 3. Per the germline V gene, CDR1 is DFQATT and CDR2 is SNEGSKA (reference sequence). The CDR3 extends over 14 amino acids. As DNA, the CDR3 is TGCAGTGCTCCCGGGACTAGCGGGGCCTACGAGCAGTACTTC. This gives the protein CSAPGTSGAYEQYF.

CDR3 residues: CASSLAWSRENTEAFF. CDR3 nucleotides: TGTGCCAGCAGCTTGGCCTGGAGTAGGGAGAACACTGAAGCTTTCTTT. The gene calls are TRBV5-6 and TRBJ1-1; the D is unclear. Germline V CDR1 and CDR2: SGHDT, YYEEEE. Between the trimmed V and J ends, which lost 0 bases and 1 base, there was a span of 13 bases. This CDR3 contains 16 residues.

This clonotype showed up just a few times. V usage is TRBV10-3 and J usage is TRBJ2-3, with D maybe TRBD1 (6 bases). The length of the CDR3 is 13 residues. V was shortened by 11 bases and J by 2 bases, with 14 bases between the two germline ends. CDR1 is ENHRY, CDR2 SYGVKD, per germline. The CDR3 DNA reads TGTGCCGTCCGGGACATCTTCACAGATACGCAGTATTTT. Translating gives CAVRDIFTDTQYF.

The genes are TRBV11-2 and TRBJ2-5; 8 nucleotides line up with TRBD1. CDR3 size: 14 residues. CDR1 and CDR2 (germline): SGHAT, FQNNGV. Trimming took 4 bases from V and 11 from J; bases not matched to a gene: 12. CDR3 nucleotides: TGTGCCAGCAGCTCAATTGCAGGGGGCGCGGGGCAGTACTTC. The encoded protein is CASSSIAGGAGQYF.

Only a few counts were recorded for this clonotype. V is TRBV27 and J is TRBJ2-5; 9 bases match TRBD1. Per germline, CDR1 MNHEY and CDR2 SMNVEV (reference sequence). CDR3 length equals 14 residues. V lost 8 bases to trimming and J lost 5 bases; unmatched junction nucleotides: 9. CDR3 sequence (DNA): TGTGCCAGCTCCAGAGGGGACAGGGTGGAGACCCAGTACTTC. Translation gives CASSRGDRVETQYF.

The table lists this clonotype with a few counts. The chain employs TRBV6-2 or TRBV6-3 and TRBJ2-1; perhaps TRBD2 as D (6 bases). Deletions cut 6 bases from V and 4 bases from J, with 16 bases between. The CDR3 is made up of 15 amino acids. Germline CDR1 MNHEY, CDR2 SVGEGT. This CDR3 reads CASRRPEGRYNEQFF. The CDR3 bases are TGTGCCAGCAGGCGGCCGGAGGGCCGGTACAATGAGCAGTTCTTC.

CDR3 residues: CASSVFVTPDTQYF. CDR3 in DNA: TGTGCCAGCAGCGTATTCGTCACGCCAGATACGCAGTATTTT. The J gene is TRBJ2-3, the V gene TRBV9; D gene unclear. V lost 1 base and J lost 4, with 10 bases in between. Germline assignment: CDR1 SGDLS and CDR2 YYNGEE. The CDR3 length is 14 residues.

The chain employs TRBV2 and TRBJ2-7, with D possibly being TRBD1 (6 bases). The better agreement between TRBJ2-4 and the DNA end casts doubt on the J call. Looked up from germline, CDR1 is SNHLY and CDR2 is FYNNEI. The CDR3 spans 13 residues. The CDR3 DNA reads TGTGCCAGCACCAATCCGGACAGAAACATTCAGTACTTC. Translating it yields CASTNPDRNIQYF.

This rearrangement joins TRBV10-3 to TRBJ1-2, with D unclear. Germline lookup yields CDR1 ENHRY and CDR2 SYGVKD. V was trimmed by 2 bases and J by 0 bases, leaving 7 bases between them. This CDR3 has 14 amino acids. The CDR3 loop is CAISEARPNYGYTF. The CDR3 DNA sequence: TGTGCCATCAGTGAGGCAAGGCCTAACTATGGCTACACCTTC.

This chain connects TRBV6-4 to TRBJ1-2, with TRBD1 matching over 9 bases. Germline V gene lookup returns CDR1 MRHNA and CDR2 SNTAGT. The CDR3 covers 16 residues. V shed 4 bases, J shed 2 bases, and the junction held 8 bases outside the gene matches. The CDR3 DNA reads as TGTGCCAGCAGTGCTAAACAGGGGGCCCACAACTATGGCTACACCTTC. Its translation is CASSAKQGAHNYGYTF.

V is TRBV7-9 and J is TRBJ2-1, with D tentatively TRBD1 (7 bases). Trimming stripped 5 bases from V and 7 bases from J, with 12 bases between. Germline loops: CDR1 SEHNR, CDR2 FQNEAQ (reference sequence). This CDR3 contains 13 residues. For the CDR3, the DNA is TGTGCCAGCAGCGCGGGACAGCAGAATGAGCAGTTCTTC. Its protein is CASSAGQQNEQFF.

The chain is built from TRBV5-1 and TRBJ1-2; TRBD1 matches at 8 bases. Germline V CDR1 and CDR2: SGHRS, YFSETQ. Trimming took 3 bases from V and 0 from J; bases not matched to a gene: 4. The CDR3 is made up of 15 amino acids. Here the CDR3 DNA reads TGCGCCAGCAGCTCAGGACAGGGTTCTAACTATGGCTACACCTTC. Translating it yields CASSSGQGSNYGYTF.

The chain is built from TRBV7-2 and TRBJ2-3; 11 bases are shared with TRBD2. V was clipped by 0 bases and J by 6 bases; unmatched bases: 5. CDR3 length: 16 residues. The germline V gene has CDR1 SGHTA and CDR2 FQGNSA. The CDR3 spells CASSLALAGGWDTQYF. The CDR3 nucleotides are TGTGCCAGCAGCTTAGCGCTAGCGGGGGGATGGGATACGCAGTATTTT.

In this sample, this clonotype turned up many times. This chain uses TRBV5-6 with TRBJ2-5; D ambiguous. This CDR3 region has 14 residues. Germline V gene sequence: CDR1 SGHDT, CDR2 YYEEEE. V lost 0 bases to trimming and J lost 5 bases, with 11 bases between them. CDR3 sequence reads: CASSLVTRWETQYF. The CDR3 DNA reads TGTGCCAGCAGCTTGGTAACCAGGTGGGAGACCCAGTACTTC.

The chain joins TRBV6-5 to TRBJ2-3; a weak D match, TRBD2 (6 bases). The CDR3 contains 13 residues. Germline V lookup: CDR1 MNHEY, CDR2 SVGAGI. V lost 0 bases and J 9 bases, leaving 10 bases between the germline ends. The CDR3 coding sequence is TGTGCCAGCAGTTACTCACGGGCGGGAACGCAGTATTTT. It translates to CASSYSRAGTQYF.

J is TRBJ2-1 and V is TRBV20-1; D is possibly TRBD2 (5 bases). The germline V gene has CDR1 DFQATT and CDR2 SNEGSKA (reference sequence). The CDR3 length is 12 residues. V was pared by 5 bases and J by 3 bases, with 8 bases between. Written as DNA, the CDR3 is TGCAGTGCTGGCGGGCTCTACAATGAGCAGTTCTTC. Its translation is CSAGGLYNEQFF.

The chain has TRBV20-1 and TRBJ1-1; D is ambiguous. Deletions cut 0 bases from V and 3 bases from J, with 8 bases between. The length of the CDR3 is 13 residues. Germline V gene lookup returns CDR1 DFQATT and CDR2 SNEGSKA (reference sequence). CDR3 in amino acids: CSARDTWDTEAFF. As DNA, the CDR3 is TGCAGTGCTAGAGATACTTGGGACACTGAAGCTTTCTTT.

This chain joins TRBV6-5 and TRBJ2-6, with D possibly matching TRBD2 (5 bases). The CDR3 is 15 amino acids. V was trimmed by 4 bases and J by 2 bases, leaving 9 bases between them. Germline CDR1 reads MNHEY; CDR2 reads SVGAGI. In DNA, the CDR3 is TGTGCCAGCAGTTTTGAGGGTCCTGGGGCCAACGTCCTGACTTTC. This translates into CASSFEGPGANVLTF.

This clonotype was detected once. The chain couples TRBV28 to TRBJ2-5; D might be TRBD2 (5 bases). Germline V CDR1 and CDR2: MDHEN, SYDVKM. Trimming removed 6 bases at V and 5 bases at J, with 10 bases between. The CDR3 has 12 residues. The CDR3 sequence: CASRTSSETQYF. The CDR3 bases are TGTGCCAGCAGAACTAGTTCTGAGACCCAGTACTTC.

The chain employs TRBV29-1 and TRBJ2-5, with D uncertain. The J call may be faulty, since TRBJ2-7 better matches the DNA end. The CDR3 is 12 amino acids. Germline CDR1 reads SQVTM; CDR2 reads ANQGSEA. CDR3 DNA: TGCAGCGTTGTGGGGAATGGTCACGAGCAGTACTTC. It translates to CSVVGNGHEQYF.

This clonotype was seen ten or more times. The chain has TRBV10-3 and TRBJ2-7; possibly TRBD2 for D (5 bases). CDR1 and CDR2 (germline): ENHRY, SYGVKD. The CDR3 has 13 amino acids. Trimming removed 6 bases from V and 1 base from J, with 10 bases in between. The CDR3 nucleotides read TGTGCCATCAGAGGAGGCGATTCCTACGAGCAGTACTTC. This translates into CAIRGGDSYEQYF.

Only one count was recorded for this clonotype. The V and J genes are TRBV20-1 and TRBJ2-7; D is possibly TRBD1 (6 bases). This CDR3 has 14 residues. The V gene's germline CDR1 is DFQATT and CDR2 SNEGSKA (reference sequence). Trimming removed 5 bases from V and 3 bases from J, with 17 bases in between. The CDR3 sequence: CSARLQGSGYEQYF. The CDR3 DNA follows: TGCAGTGCTCGCCTCCAGGGGAGCGGCTACGAGCAGTACTTC.

V is TRBV6-2 or TRBV6-3 and J is TRBJ1-1; D might be TRBD1 (5 bases). The germline V gene has CDR1 MNHEY and CDR2 SVGEGT. This CDR3 has 14 amino acids. V lost 5 bases and J 6 bases, leaving 16 bases between the germline ends. CDR3 coding DNA: TGTGCCAGCAGTCCCGGGACGTCTAGGGCTGAAGCTTTCTTT. This gives the protein CASSPGTSRAEAFF.

This clonotype has a handful of counts. The chain uses TRBV7-2 and TRBJ2-1; no clear D. This CDR3 is built from 12 residues. From germline, CDR1 is SGHTA and CDR2 FQGNSA. V lost 5 bases, J lost 13 bases, and 15 bases lay in between. For the CDR3, the DNA is TGTGCCAGCAGCCACGTCGGGTCAGTACAGTTCTTC. Its protein is CASSHVGSVQFF.

The chain carries TRBV19 and TRBJ2-7; maybe TRBD1 (5 bases). Trimming stripped 3 bases from V and 0 bases from J, with 9 bases between. There are 14 residues in the CDR3. Germline V gene lookup returns CDR1 LNHDA and CDR2 SQIVND (reference sequence). CDR3 sequence reads: CASSIGANSYEQYF. CDR3 in DNA: TGTGCCAGTAGTATTGGGGCAAACTCCTACGAGCAGTACTTC.